A selection of T cell receptor beta chains follows, all from one sample in a study of blood T cell repertoires in COVID-19. The repertoire was sequenced with immunoSEQ multiplex PCR; TCRdb's copy has only in-frame clones and lacks some. Counted here are about 160,000 clones, 75% to 90% occurring once; the ten biggest clones make up about 3.7%. The sample was PBMCs or T cells enriched from blood (not recorded which). Source of these receptors: a woman aged 55-69 years who had recovered from COVID-19. Both conserved end residues are part of each CDR3. The D gene is left open where the match is weak. Clone size is shown for a subset of rows, as once, few, many or a class of expanded clone.

-	TRBV27	TRBJ1-6	-	TGTGCCAGCAGTCCACGCGGATCGGGGGGGAGTTCACCCCTCCACTTT	CASSPRGSGGSSPLHF
-	TRBV12-5	TRBJ2-7	-	TGTGCTAGTGGTTTGTACGGGGGGACAACCTACGAGCAGTACTTC	CASGLYGGTTYEQYF
TRBD2	TRBV12-3/TRBV12-4	TRBJ2-3	-	TGTGCCAGCAGCGGGGGGGCCGTAGATACGCAGTATTTT	CASSGGAVDTQYF
TRBD2	TRBV15	TRBJ2-5	-	TGTGCCACCAGCAACGGACTAGCGGGGCAAGAGACCCAGTACTTC	CATSNGLAGQETQYF
-	TRBV4-2	TRBJ2-5	few	TGTGCCAGCAGCCAAGACTCAGTCGCGGGGGCGTACCAAGAGACCCAGTACTTC	CASSQDSVAGAYQETQYF
-	TRBV27	TRBJ2-3	few	TGTGCCAGCCCCCCCCCAGAGGCAGCAGATACGCAGTATTTT	CASPPPEAADTQYF
TRBD1	TRBV5-4	TRBJ1-6	-	TGTGCCAGCAGCTTGGGTGGGGGACAGTTGGGGAATAATTCACCCCTCCACTTT	CASSLGGGQLGNNSPLHF
TRBD1	TRBV13	TRBJ2-5	few	TGTGCCAGCAGCTTAGTGGCTCAACAGGGGGCGGGGAAGACCCAGTACTTC	CASSLVAQQGAGKTQYF
-	TRBV19	TRBJ1-5	-	TGTGCCAGTAGGGAGGGGATAGTAAATAATCAGCCCCAGCATTTT	CASREGIVNNQPQHF
TRBD1	TRBV5-5	TRBJ1-4	-	TGTGCCAGCAGCTTTAGCGGGGGACAGGGGGAAAAACTGTTTTTT	CASSFSGGQGEKLFF
TRBD2	TRBV3-1/TRBV3-2	TRBJ2-1	-	TGTGCCAGCAGCCAAGAGACTAGCGTCTTCAATGAGCAGTTCTTC	CASSQETSVFNEQFF
TRBD1	TRBV7-2	TRBJ1-1	-	TGTGCCAGCAGCTCAGACAGGGGGCGTTACACTGAAGCTTTCTTT	CASSSDRGRYTEAFF
TRBD1	TRBV6-5	TRBJ2-7	-	TGTGCCAGCAGCCCCGGACAGGCCACCGAGCAGTACTTC	CASSPGQATEQYF
TRBD1	TRBV12-3/TRBV12-4	TRBJ2-7	-	TGTGCCAGCAACGGGGACAGCTACGAGCAGTACTTC	CASNGDSYEQYF
TRBD1	TRBV2	TRBJ1-3	few	TGTGCCAGCAGCTACAGGGGGCTCTCTGGAAACACCATATATTTT	CASSYRGLSGNTIYF
-	TRBV19	TRBJ1-5	few	TGTGCCAGTAGTAAGGACAGCTCCCAGCCCCAGCATTTT	CASSKDSSQPQHF
-	TRBV7-2	TRBJ1-5	-	TGTGCCAGCTCCCTAAATCAGCCCCAGCATTTT	CASSLNQPQHF
TRBD1	TRBV10-3	TRBJ1-6	-	TGTGCCATCAATGACCGACAGGGCTCACCCCTCCACTTT	CAINDRQGSPLHF
-	TRBV21-1	TRBJ1-4	-	TGTGCCAGCAGCGTGGACAAACATAATGAAAAACTGTTTTTT	CASSVDKHNEKLFF
-	TRBV2	TRBJ2-7	few	TGTGCCAGCAAAGCGGTGGTGGGGGGAGTTTCCTACGAGCAGTACTTC	CASKAVVGGVSYEQYF
-	TRBV10-3	TRBJ2-3	-	TGTGCCATCAGTGAACTAAATACGCAGTATTTT	CAISELNTQYF
TRBD1	TRBV5-1	TRBJ2-7	few	TGCGCCAGCAGGTCGGAAGGGGGCAGGTACGAGCAGTACTTC	CASRSEGGRYEQYF
TRBD1	TRBV19	TRBJ2-1	-	TGTGCCAGTAGTAGCCCCGGGACAGTGTCTAATGAGCAGTTCTTC	CASSSPGTVSNEQFF
TRBD1	TRBV30	TRBJ2-3	-	TGTGCCTGGAGTGTGGGGACAGGGCTACATTTT	CAWSVGTGLHF
TRBD2	TRBV5-1	TRBJ2-3	-	TGCGCCAGCAGCCAGGGACTAGCGGGAGCTAGCACAGATACGCAGTATTTT	CASSQGLAGASTDTQYF
-	TRBV7-6	TRBJ1-3	once	TGTGCCAGCAGCTTAGACGGGACAAACTCTGGAAACACCATATATTTT	CASSLDGTNSGNTIYF
TRBD1	TRBV2	TRBJ1-2	-	TGTGCCAGCCACGGGCCCACAGGGGCTGGCTACACCTTC	CASHGPTGAGYTF
TRBD2	TRBV7-9	TRBJ2-7	-	TGTGCCAGCAGCTCGCGACTAGCGGGGGCCACCTACGAGCAGTACTTC	CASSSRLAGATYEQYF
TRBD1	TRBV10-3	TRBJ1-1	-	TGTGCCATCAGTCCCACAGGGGCCTATGAAGCTTTCTTT	CAISPTGAYEAFF
TRBD1	TRBV15	TRBJ2-7	once	TGTGCCACCAGCAGAGATCTCGAGACAGGGGCGTACGAGCAGTACTTC	CATSRDLETGAYEQYF
-	TRBV4-1	TRBJ1-4	few	TGCGCCAGCAGTACTAAAGGGGCGCTTGCAACTAATGAAAAACTGTTTTTT	CASSTKGALATNEKLFF
TRBD1	TRBV29-1	TRBJ2-5	many	TGCAGCGTTGAGGGGGAACCGGGACAGGGAAGAGAGACCCAGTACTTC	CSVEGEPGQGRETQYF
-	TRBV18	TRBJ2-1	few	TGTGCCAGCTCACCACAGGGACGGGGGATGTACAATGAGCAGTTCTTC	CASSPQGRGMYNEQFF
TRBD1	TRBV9	TRBJ2-2	-	TGTGCCAGCAGCGTAGTCCAGGGGGCTTACACCGGGGAGCTGTTTTTT	CASSVVQGAYTGELFF
TRBD1	TRBV6-5	TRBJ1-2	-	TGTGCCAGCAGGGGGGACAGGGGATTTCATGGCTACACCTTC	CASRGDRGFHGYTF
-	TRBV18	TRBJ2-7	-	TGTGCCAGCTCAAACAGGGCGTCCCCATCCTACGAGCAGTACTTC	CASSNRASPSYEQYF
-	TRBV7-9	TRBJ1-3	-	TGTGCCAGCACCCCGCTCCAGGGGAGAGGGAACACCATATATTTT	CASTPLQGRGNTIYF
-	TRBV6-4	TRBJ1-6	-	TGTGCCAGCAGTGGCGTGAAGAGTTCACCCCTCCACTTT	CASSGVKSSPLHF
TRBD1	TRBV18	TRBJ2-4	-	TGTGCCAGCTCACCCCGGCAGGGGGCATTACAAAACATTCAGTACTTC	CASSPRQGALQNIQYF